In its sample, the clone carrying this T cell receptor (beta chain) was seen a few times. The sample is drawn from a study of T cells in Graves' hyperthyroidism and ophthalmopathy. Researchers amplified the TCR beta CDR3 regions from RNA transcripts. The study used the HTBI primer set for a first-round RT-PCR of the TCR CDR3. TCRdb processed the multiplex PCR reads anew with MiXCR; each CDR3 protein has one entry. The sample has some 490,000 distinct CDR3 sequences; roughly a sixth are singletons. The CDR3 covers 16 residues. J was trimmed by 3 bases and V by 0 bases; bases with no gene match: 4. Germline CDR1 reads SGHNT; CDR2 reads YENEEA. Extraction of PBMCs used roughly 10 ml of fresh peripheral blood.

This sequence joins TRBV11-3 and TRBJ2-1, with 8 positions matching TRBD2. The sequence was obtained from a woman in her 30s with Graves' ophthalmopathy. Material for sequencing was blood. The CDR3 sequence is CASSLEAGDVYNEQFF. CDR3 bases: TGTGCCAGCAGCTTAGAAGCGGGAGATGTCTACAATGAGCAGTTCTTC.